The 9 T cell receptor beta chains in this list originate from one sample, sequenced in a study of vaccination and CD4 T cells after COVID-19. These receptors are not linked to any known antigen. Described treatment: roughly ten-day PBMC culture with coronavirus spike peptide pools or control peptides (ViraFEST assay). Sequencing of DNA taken from cultured CD4+ T cells relied on the Oncomine TCR Beta short-read assay. Each CDR3 protein gets one entry after TCRdb re-called the PCR reads with MiXCR. The table has 15,000 to 20,000 distinct CDR3 sequences, 44% seen once. The sequenced sample was CD4+ T cells from blood, cultured in vitro, obtained before SARS-CoV-2 vaccination. The receptors come from a human donor who had recovered from COVID-19.

This sequence joins TRBV20-1 and TRBJ1-4; 9 bases line up with TRBD1. The ends lost 0 bases at V and 7 bases at J; junction bases unmatched: 3. The germline gives CDR1 DFQATT, CDR2 SNEGSKA (reference sequence). The CDR3 spans 14 residues. The CDR3 DNA reads as TGCAGTGCTAGAGATAGGACAGGGGTTGAAAAACTGTTTTTT. It is translated as CSARDRTGVEKLFF.

This clonotype was seen a few times. The chain links TRBV6-2 or TRBV6-3 to TRBJ2-2; D remains unclear. Germline V gives CDR1 MNHEY, CDR2 SVGEGT. This CDR3 spans 15 amino acids. The V gene lost 6 bases and the J gene lost 3 bases, with 14 bases spanning the gap. CDR3 sequence: CASSQDQSYTGELFF. The CDR3 nucleotides are TGTGCCAGCAGCCAGGACCAATCTTACACCGGGGAGCTGTTTTTT.

V and J are TRBV24-1 and TRBJ2-2, with 13 bases identical to TRBD2. J lost 6 bases, V lost 0 bases, and 9 bases had no gene match. This CDR3 comprises 19 residues. Germline assignment: CDR1 KGHDR and CDR2 SFDVKD. In DNA, the CDR3 is TGTGCCACCAGTGATTTGGGACGGTCGGGACTAGCGGGACCCGGGGAGCTGTTTTTT. Protein product: CATSDLGRSGLAGPGELFF.

This clonotype was picked up a small number of times. The chain has TRBV7-8 and TRBJ2-2; 10 positions match TRBD1. Germline V gene sequence: CDR1 SGHVS, CDR2 FQNEAQ. The ends lost 5 bases at V and 4 bases at J; junction bases unmatched: 7. The CDR3 totals 16 residues. CDR3 sequence reads: CASSPRTGGGTGELFF. The DNA for the CDR3 is TGTGCCAGCAGCCCGAGGACAGGGGGAGGCACCGGGGAGCTGTTTTTT.

This clonotype was seen just once. The V and J genes are TRBV11-3 and TRBJ2-2, with TRBD1 matching 7 bases. The CDR3 length is 15 residues. Germline CDR1 SGHNT, CDR2 YENEEA. Germline trimming cut 5 bases from V and 0 bases from J; bases unmatched to any gene: 3. CDR3 protein: CASSTTGANTGELFF. CDR3 DNA: TGTGCCAGCAGCACCACAGGGGCGAACACCGGGGAGCTGTTTTTT. Full variable domain (missing parts from reference TRBV11-3 and TRBJ2-2): EAGVVQSPRYKIIEKKQPVAFWCNPISGHNTLYWYLQNLGQGPELLIRYENEEAVDDSQLPKDRFSAERLKGVDSTLKIQPAELGDSAVYLCASSTTGANTGELFFGEGSRLTVL.

This clonotype was seen a single time. V and J are TRBV12-3 or TRBV12-4 and TRBJ2-5; D gene uncertain. V gave up 2 bases and J gave up 11 bases, with 12 bases separating them. CDR3 length equals 12 residues. Here the CDR3 DNA reads TGTGCCAGCAGTTTAAAGGCGGAGTTTCAGTACTTC. Protein sequence: CASSLKAEFQYF.

CDR3 in DNA: TGTGCCAGCGGGGGGTTCATCATCCACCCTTGGGAGACCCAGTACTTC. The encoded protein is CASGGFIIHPWETQYF. V gene TRBV6-1 combines with J gene TRBJ2-5, with a weak D call TRBD2 (6 bases). Germline V gene sequence: CDR1 MNHNS, CDR2 SASEGT. This CDR3 comprises 16 residues. V was trimmed by 8 bases and J by 5 bases, leaving 24 bases between them.

This clonotype was observed a few times. J is TRBJ1-1 and V is TRBV20-1, with D unresolved. Looked up from germline, CDR1 is DFQATT and CDR2 is SNEGSKA (reference sequence). Trimming removed 1 base at V and 4 bases at J, with 1 base between. This CDR3 has 10 amino acids. CDR3 amino acids: CSARVTEAFF. CDR3 nucleotide sequence: TGCAGTGCTAGAGTCACTGAAGCTTTCTTT.

The chain links TRBV5-4 to TRBJ2-5, with D possibly TRBD1 on 6 matching bases. There are 14 residues in the CDR3. V was pared by 2 bases and J by 5 bases, with 13 bases between. CDR1 SGHNT and CDR2 YYREEE come from the germline V gene (reference sequence). CDR3 amino acids: CASSLRTVGETQYF. DNA for the CDR3: TGTGCCAGCAGCTTAAGGACAGTTGGGGAGACCCAGTACTTC.